The 27 T cell receptor beta chains reported below all come from one sample, sequenced in a study of blood T cell repertoires in COVID-19. This table comes from immunoSEQ multiplex PCR, and its TCRdb copy is limited to in-frame clones, with some not included. This sample yields some 300,000 clones, of which 85% to 90% are seen a single time; 1% belongs to the top ten. The sample taken for sequencing was peripheral blood. These receptor sequences come from a woman between 40 and 55 years old with COVID-19, enrolled during active disease.

V and J are TRBV3-1 (or the pseudogene TRBV3-2) and TRBJ2-7; 9 nucleotides line up with TRBD1. Looked up from germline, CDR1 is LGHDT and CDR2 is YNNKEL (reference sequence). The CDR3 length is 15 residues. With 4 bases clipped from V and 4 bases from J, the junction kept 8 bases outside the gene matches. CDR3: CASSPGTGFSYEQYF. The CDR3 DNA sequence: TGTGCCAGCAGCCCCGGGACAGGGTTTTCTTACGAGCAGTACTTC.

This chain connects TRBV29-1 to TRBJ2-7; D is perhaps TRBD2 (7 bases). The CDR3 loop spans 12 amino acids. The germline gives CDR1 SQVTM, CDR2 ANQGSEA. V lost 6 bases and J lost 4, with 13 bases in between. CDR3 sequence reads: CSVSGRGYEQYF. The CDR3, as DNA: TGCAGCGTCTCGGGGAGGGGGTACGAGCAGTACTTC.

Remarks on this clone: The sample holds other DNA sequences that translate to the same CDR3. The CDR3 sequence: CASSPGQGPYEQYF. Here the CDR3 DNA reads TGTGCCAGCTCACCAGGGCAGGGGCCCTACGAGCAGTACTTC. The chain recombines TRBV18 with TRBJ2-7, with D perhaps matching TRBD1 (6 bases). CDR1 is KGHSH, CDR2 LQKENI, per germline. The CDR3 spans 14 residues. V lost 2 bases to trimming and J lost 2 bases, with 10 bases between them.

The chain couples TRBV18 to TRBJ2-1, with D maybe TRBD2 (5 bases). Germline V gives CDR1 KGHSH, CDR2 LQKENI. The CDR3 is made up of 14 amino acids. Trimming took 0 bases from V and 5 from J, leaving 8 bases between them. CDR3 loop: CASSPPSRDNEQFF. The CDR3 bases are TGTGCCAGCTCACCACCGTCGAGGGACAATGAGCAGTTCTTC.

The chain combines TRBV5-6 with TRBJ2-4; TRBD2 aligns across 12 bases. Trimming took 2 bases from V and 6 from J; bases not matched to a gene: 0. CDR3 length: 14 residues. Germline assignment: CDR1 SGHDT and CDR2 YYEEEE. The CDR3 here is CASSLLAGGNIQYF. The CDR3 nucleotides read TGTGCCAGCAGCTTACTAGCGGGAGGAAACATTCAGTACTTC.

This chain joins TRBV7-5 and TRBJ2-3; the listed D gene, TRBD2, was not tested against the DNA. TRBV7-5 is tagged as a pseudogene. This CDR3 has 16 residues. The CDR3 DNA reads TGTGCCAGAAGCTTAGGGAGCGGGAGGGCCGCAGATACGCAGTATTTT. Its translation is CARSLGSGRAADTQYF.

Here the CDR3 DNA reads TGTGCCAGCCGACAGTCTGGAAACACCATATATTTT. Protein product: CASRQSGNTIYF. The chain carries TRBV28 and TRBJ1-3; D possibly corresponds to TRBD1 (5 bases). This CDR3 has 12 amino acids. The V end was cut by 8 bases, the J end by 1 base, with 6 bases between. Germline V gene data show CDR1 as MDHEN and CDR2 as SYDVKM. Full variable domain (rest looked up from reference TRBV28 and TRBJ1-3): DVKVTQSSRYLVKRTGEKVFLECVQDMDHENMFWYRQDPGLGLRLIYFSYDVKMKEKGDIPEGYSVSREKKERFSLILESASTNQTSMYLCASRQSGNTIYFGEGSWLTVV.

The chain links TRBV2 to TRBJ2-5; 8 bases fit TRBD2. V lost 4 bases to trimming and J lost 4 bases; unmatched junction nucleotides: 8. The CDR3 totals 15 residues. Germline V gives CDR1 SNHLY, CDR2 FYNNEI. CDR3 in DNA: TGTGCCAGCAGTGGAAAACTCGGGGGGGCAGAGACCCAGTACTTC. The encoded protein is CASSGKLGGAETQYF.

The chain uses TRBV12-3 or TRBV12-4 and TRBJ2-3; D gene ambiguous. The CDR3 totals 13 residues. V shed 6 bases and J shed 0 bases, with 7 bases lying between them. The DNA of the CDR3 is TGTGCCAGCAGCTCCTCGAGCACAGATACGCAGTATTTT. Amino acids: CASSSSSTDTQYF.

This clone was seen just once. The V gene is TRBV9, the J gene TRBJ2-7; D not certain. V lost 2 bases, J lost 1 base, and 13 bases lay in between. Germline V gene lookup returns CDR1 SGDLS and CDR2 YYNGEE. This CDR3 contains 15 residues. The CDR3 region has the DNA TGTGCCAGCAGCGTCGGCAGGCAGCCTTCCTACGAGCAGTACTTC. Translation: CASSVGRQPSYEQYF.

The V call is TRBV28, the J call TRBJ2-7; 10 bases agree with TRBD2. J gave up 7 bases and V 5 bases, and 11 bases lay outside the gene matches. The CDR3 is 15 amino acids. The germline CDR1 and CDR2 sequences are MDHEN and SYDVKM. The CDR3 nucleotides are TGTGCCAGCAGTCCCAGCGGGAGGGCCCTCCGAGAGCAGTACTTC. Its protein product is CASSPSGRALREQYF. Full variable domain (rest looked up from reference TRBV28 and TRBJ2-7): DVKVTQSSRYLVKRTGEKVFLECVQDMDHENMFWYRQDPGLGLRLIYFSYDVKMKEKGDIPEGYSVSREKKERFSLILESASTNQTSMYLCASSPSGRALREQYFGPGTRLTVT.

The genes are TRBV2 and TRBJ1-4; D perhaps matches TRBD1 (5 bases). This CDR3 has 12 amino acids. In germline, CDR1 is SNHLY, CDR2 FYNNEI. V gave up 10 bases and J gave up 2 bases, with 8 bases separating them. The CDR3 reads CATKGTNEKLFF. The CDR3 DNA is TGTGCCACCAAGGGGACTAATGAAAAACTGTTTTTT.

The chain combines TRBV27 with TRBJ2-7; 10 positions match TRBD2. The trim removed 4 bases at V and 0 bases at J, leaving 6 bases unmatched. CDR3 length: 16 amino acids. Germline values: CDR1 MNHEY, CDR2 SMNVEV (reference sequence). The CDR3 sequence is CASSSRSGRSSYEQYF. The CDR3, as DNA: TGTGCCAGCAGTTCGCGTAGCGGGAGGAGCTCCTACGAGCAGTACTTC.

The chain is built from TRBV5-1 and TRBJ2-5, with D tentatively TRBD1 (6 bases). Germline CDR1 SGHRS, CDR2 YFSETQ. The CDR3 has 14 amino acids. Between the trimmed V and J ends, which lost 6 bases and 3 bases, there was a span of 15 bases. CDR3 region: CASTEIAGEETQYF. For the CDR3, the DNA is TGCGCCAGCACCGAGATCGCAGGGGAAGAGACCCAGTACTTC.

The chain is built from TRBV28 and TRBJ2-1, with D possibly matching TRBD2 (5 bases). Germline V gene data show CDR1 as MDHEN and CDR2 as SYDVKM. This CDR3 has 14 residues. Trimming took 5 bases from V and 7 from J, leaving 15 bases between them. The CDR3 sequence: CASSPPPTGNEQFF. The CDR3 DNA reads as TGTGCCAGCAGTCCCCCCCCTACGGGGAATGAGCAGTTCTTC. Together with reference TRBV28 and TRBJ2-1, the CDR3 gives the full variable domain: DVKVTQSSRYLVKRTGEKVFLECVQDMDHENMFWYRQDPGLGLRLIYFSYDVKMKEKGDIPEGYSVSREKKERFSLILESASTNQTSMYLCASSPPPTGNEQFFGPGTRLTVL.

The CDR3 nucleotides are TGTGCCAGCAGCTTAAACGGACTAGCCTACAATGAGCAGTTCTTC. It is translated as CASSLNGLAYNEQFF. The rearrangement joins TRBV7-3 to TRBJ2-1, with 7 nucleotides matching TRBD2. J was trimmed by 2 bases and V by 1 base; bases with no gene match: 2. Germline CDR1 reads SGHTA; CDR2 reads FQGTGA. This CDR3 contains 15 residues.

This chain connects TRBV3-1 (or the pseudogene TRBV3-2) to TRBJ2-3; TRBD2 agrees at 11 bases. After removal of 4 bases from V and 1 base from J, the junction contained 7 bases not matched to a gene. The CDR3 has 17 residues. Germline lookup yields CDR1 LGHDT and CDR2 YNNKEL (reference sequence). The CDR3 DNA reads as TGTGCCAGCAGCCCGTGGACTAGCGGGTTAGGCACAGATACGCAGTATTTT. It yields the protein CASSPWTSGLGTDTQYF.

This clone was seen just once. The chain employs TRBV3-1 (or the pseudogene TRBV3-2) and TRBJ2-3; D is uncertain. Trimming cost V 1 base and J 2 bases, with 10 bases left between them. The CDR3 has 15 amino acids. Looked up from germline, CDR1 is LGHDT and CDR2 is YNNKEL (reference sequence). In DNA, the CDR3 is TGTGCCAGCAGCCAAGCGTTTTTTCCCACAGATACGCAGTATTTT. The encoded protein is CASSQAFFPTDTQYF.

The chain carries TRBV7-2 and TRBJ2-7; 13 nucleotides agree with TRBD2. With V trimmed by 1 base and J by 0 bases, 6 bases remained unmatched. There are 18 residues in the CDR3. Germline V gene data show CDR1 as SGHTA and CDR2 as FQGNSA. CDR3 sequence (DNA): TGTGCCAGCAGCTTAGTCCGACTAGCGGGGGGCCGCTCCTACGAGCAGTACTTC. Protein product: CASSLVRLAGGRSYEQYF.

The V and J genes are TRBV29-1 and TRBJ2-7; unclear D gene. V lost 4 bases to trimming and J lost 1 base, with 5 bases between them. Germline CDR1 is SQVTM and CDR2 is ANQGSEA. CDR3 size: 11 residues. CDR3 DNA sequence: TGCAGCGTTGCAGTGTCCTACGAGCAGTACTTC. As protein: CSVAVSYEQYF.

V and J are TRBV7-9 and TRBJ2-5; 7 bases agree with TRBD1. The CDR3 contains 16 residues. V gave up 4 bases and J gave up 1 base; unmatched junction bases: 9. The germline gives CDR1 SEHNR, CDR2 FQNEAQ (reference sequence). Here the CDR3 DNA reads TGTGCCAGCAGCTCTCTCCCCGGGACAGCCCAAGAGACCCAGTACTTC. Protein product: CASSSLPGTAQETQYF.

V gene TRBV6-2 or TRBV6-3 combines with J gene TRBJ2-7, with D possibly TRBD2 on 5 matching bases. Between the trimmed V and J ends, which lost 2 bases and 6 bases, there was a span of 8 bases. The CDR3 is 12 residues long. Per the germline V gene, CDR1 is MNHEY and CDR2 is SVGEGT. The CDR3 coding sequence is TGTGCCAGCAGTTACGCGGGTTCCGAGCAGTACTTC. It codes for CASSYAGSEQYF.

The gene calls are TRBV5-6 and TRBJ2-7; 10 bases are shared with TRBD2. The CDR3 covers 14 residues. Germline V gene sequence: CDR1 SGHDT, CDR2 YYEEEE. After removal of 2 bases from V and 6 bases from J, the junction contained 5 bases not matched to a gene. CDR3 DNA: TGTGCCAGCAGCTTTGGGACTAGCGTCCTCGAGCAGTACTTC. It translates to CASSFGTSVLEQYF.

The chain employs TRBV19 and TRBJ2-5; possibly TRBD2 for D (5 bases). Trimming shortened V by 6 bases and J by 5 bases, and 13 bases separated the two germline ends. The germline CDR1 and CDR2 sequences are LNHDA and SQIVND (reference sequence). The CDR3 loop spans 13 amino acids. The DNA for the CDR3 is TGTGCCAGTAGCAATACTAGGTTGGAGACCCAGTACTTC. Its translation is CASSNTRLETQYF.

This rearrangement joins TRBV9 to TRBJ2-3; 7 bases agree with TRBD2. The length of the CDR3 is 16 residues. Trimming removed 3 bases from V and 1 base from J; junction bases left unmatched: 8. The germline CDR1 and CDR2 sequences are SGDLS and YYNGEE. CDR3 sequence reads: CASSATSPRGTDTQYF. CDR3 coding DNA: TGTGCCAGCAGCGCGACTAGCCCCCGGGGCACAGATACGCAGTATTTT.

J is TRBJ2-1 and V is TRBV19; D perhaps matches TRBD1 (6 bases). CDR3 length: 16 amino acids. Trimming took off 1 base at V and 6 bases at J, with 16 bases between the two ends. Germline values: CDR1 LNHDA, CDR2 SQIVND (reference sequence). For the CDR3, the DNA is TGTGCCAGTAGTATAGTCCAGGGGTCGAACTTCAATGAGCAGTTCTTC. Protein: CASSIVQGSNFNEQFF.

The chain links TRBV3-1 (or the pseudogene TRBV3-2) to TRBJ2-1, with 10 bases aligning to TRBD2. This CDR3 is built from 14 residues. Germline lookup yields CDR1 LGHDT and CDR2 YNNKEL (reference sequence). The trim removed 4 bases at V and 6 bases at J, leaving 3 bases unmatched. The CDR3 is CASSPASGSNEQFF. The CDR3 DNA sequence: TGTGCCAGCAGCCCTGCTAGCGGGAGCAATGAGCAGTTCTTC.